Following are 19 T cell receptor beta chains from one sample sequenced in a study of PD-L1 blockade in urothelial cancer. Here immunoSEQ multiplex PCR was the method, and the copy in TCRdb shows in-frame clones only, minus some. In the table there are under 55,000 clones, 84% of which are singletons. The sample consisted of PBMCs, taken around atezolizumab (anti-PD-L1) treatment. The receptor source for this set is a man aged 35 to 55 with urothelial cancer.

This chain uses TRBV7-8 with TRBJ2-5, with 7 nucleotides matching TRBD2. The ends lost 0 bases at V and 3 bases at J; junction bases unmatched: 10. Germline CDR1 and CDR2: SGHVS and FQNEAQ. The CDR3 has 17 residues. CDR3 region: CASSLARVASGKETQYF. For the CDR3, the DNA is TGTGCCAGCAGCTTAGCGCGCGTGGCTAGCGGTAAAGAGACCCAGTACTTC. Complete variable domain (other parts from reference TRBV7-8 and TRBJ2-5): GAGVSQSPRYKVAKRGQDVALRCDPISGHVSLFWYQQALGQGPEFLTYFQNEAQLDKSGLPSDRFFAERPEGSVSTLKIQRTQQEDSAVYLCASSLARVASGKETQYFGPGTRLLVL.

The chain carries TRBV11-2 and TRBJ2-7; 9 nucleotides line up with TRBD1. Germline V lookup: CDR1 SGHAT, CDR2 FQNNGV. V trimming: 3 bases; J trimming: 4 bases; junction bases outside the gene matches: 1. The CDR3 is 13 amino acids. The CDR3 DNA reads as TGTGCCAGCAGCTTGGGGACAGGGTACGAGCAGTACTTC. It yields the protein CASSLGTGYEQYF.

The V gene is TRBV7-3, the J gene TRBJ2-3; D remains unclear. Trimming stripped 8 bases from V and 5 bases from J, with 8 bases between. The CDR3 is 11 amino acids. The germline CDR1 and CDR2 sequences are SGHTA and FQGTGA. CDR3 bases: TGTGCCAGCGGCCCGATAGATACGCAGTATTTT. The encoded protein is CASGPIDTQYF.

V usage is TRBV29-1 and J usage is TRBJ2-7, with 7 nucleotides matching TRBD2. This CDR3 region has 15 residues. From germline, CDR1 is SQVTM and CDR2 ANQGSEA. V lost 4 bases, J lost 6 bases, and 15 bases stayed unmatched. This CDR3 is CSVVRSGGGPAEQYF. For the CDR3, the DNA is TGCAGCGTTGTCCGTTCGGGGGGAGGGCCGGCCGAGCAGTACTTC.

Note on this clone: Other DNA sequences in the sample encode the same CDR3. V gene TRBV28 combines with J gene TRBJ1-1; 8 bases map to TRBD1. The CDR3 is made up of 14 amino acids. Looked up from germline, CDR1 is MDHEN and CDR2 is SYDVKM. Trimming at V came to 5 bases and at J to 1 base, leaving 3 bases not matched to a gene. The chain's CDR3 is CASSLGQGNTEAFF. The CDR3 DNA reads as TGTGCCAGCAGTCTCGGACAGGGGAACACTGAAGCTTTCTTT.

This clone was seen once. V and J are TRBV6-1 and TRBJ2-1; D is perhaps TRBD1 (6 bases). The CDR3 covers 15 residues. From germline, CDR1 is MNHNS and CDR2 SASEGT. Deletions cut 7 bases from V and 9 bases from J, with 22 bases between. The CDR3 nucleotides read TGTGCCAGCACCCTGGCGGACAGTCCCCTGGGTGAGCAGTTCTTC. Translating it yields CASTLADSPLGEQFF.

J is TRBJ1-4 and V is TRBV28; D perhaps matches TRBD1 (5 bases). The CDR3 spans 16 residues. The germline V gene encodes CDR1 MDHEN and CDR2 SYDVKM. V was pared by 8 bases and J by 6 bases, with 22 bases between. Written as DNA, the CDR3 is TGTGCCAGCCGGGGGGAGGCAGGGAAGAGGGATGAAAAACTGTTTTTT. Encoded protein: CASRGEAGKRDEKLFF.

The CDR3 sequence is CASSPQTVRGNTIYF. The CDR3 DNA reads as TGTGCCAGCAGCCCCCAGACAGTGAGGGGAAACACCATATATTTT. V gene TRBV9 combines with J gene TRBJ1-3, with TRBD1 as a possible D gene (5 bases). Germline CDR1 SGDLS, CDR2 YYNGEE. V lost 4 bases, J lost 4 bases, and 15 bases lay in between. The CDR3 loop spans 15 amino acids. Full variable domain (missing parts from reference TRBV9 and TRBJ1-3): DSGVTQTPKHLITATGQRVTLRCSPRSGDLSVYWYQQSLDQGLQFLIQYYNGEERAKGNILERFSAQQFPDLHSELNLSSLELGDSALYFCASSPQTVRGNTIYFGEGSWLTVV.

The chain combines TRBV6-5 with TRBJ2-2; 9 bases are shared with TRBD1. The germline gives CDR1 MNHEY, CDR2 SVGAGI. This CDR3 spans 16 amino acids. The V segment lost 2 bases and the J segment 5 bases; nucleotides outside the gene matches: 6. CDR3 in DNA: TGTGCCAGCAGTTACCCCACAGGGGGCCGGACCGGGGAGCTGTTTTTT. Encoded protein: CASSYPTGGRTGELFF.

The chain has TRBV27 and TRBJ2-5, with D perhaps matching TRBD2 (5 bases). The CDR3 consists of 12 residues. Trimming left V 4 bases short and J 10 bases short, with 13 bases between. Germline CDR1 is MNHEY and CDR2 is SMNVEV (reference sequence). The CDR3 nucleotides read TGTGCCAGCAGTTCCCCCTTTGAGGGCCAGTACTTC. This gives the protein CASSSPFEGQYF.

The chain has TRBV6-5 and TRBJ2-1; maybe TRBD2 (6 bases). Trimming removed 6 bases at V and 6 bases at J, with 15 bases between. Germline CDR1 and CDR2: MNHEY and SVGAGI. The CDR3 consists of 14 residues. The CDR3 DNA is TGTGCCAGCAGCCTCGGGGGTTATTCCAATGAGCAGTTCTTC. Translated: CASSLGGYSNEQFF.

The DNA of the CDR3 is TGTGCCAGCAGCTACGGCTCCGGGGTTCACCAAGAGACCCAGTACTTC. Amino acids: CASSYGSGVHQETQYF. V and J are TRBV9 and TRBJ2-5, with D perhaps TRBD2 (5 bases). This CDR3 region has 16 residues. Germline V CDR1 and CDR2: SGDLS, YYNGEE. The V and J ends lost 4 bases and 0 bases respectively, with 16 bases between them. Full variable domain (remainder filled in from reference TRBV9 and TRBJ2-5): DSGVTQTPKHLITATGQRVTLRCSPRSGDLSVYWYQQSLDQGLQFLIQYYNGEERAKGNILERFSAQQFPDLHSELNLSSLELGDSALYFCASSYGSGVHQETQYFGPGTRLLVL.

The chain recombines TRBV7-6 with TRBJ2-7, with 8 bases fitting TRBD1. The CDR3 contains 18 residues. After removal of 2 bases from V and 5 bases from J, the junction contained 17 bases not matched to a gene. Germline V gives CDR1 SGHVS, CDR2 FNYEAQ. Written as DNA, the CDR3 is TGTGCCAGCAGCTTATCCCCACCCACCGGGACAGGATCCGACGAGCAGTACTTC. Amino acids: CASSLSPPTGTGSDEQYF.

The V call is TRBV5-1, the J call TRBJ1-2; a possible D gene is TRBD1 (6 bases). Trimming removed 4 bases at V and 7 bases at J, with 17 bases between. CDR1 and CDR2 from the germline V gene are SGHRS and YFSETQ. This CDR3 is built from 14 residues. The CDR3 is CASSVGQGISGYTF. CDR3 coding DNA: TGCGCCAGCAGCGTCGGTCAGGGGATTTCTGGCTACACCTTC.

The chain links TRBV18 to TRBJ1-2; 7 bases are shared with TRBD1. CDR3 length equals 14 residues. The germline V gene encodes CDR1 KGHSH and CDR2 LQKENI. V gave up 0 bases and J gave up 6 bases; unmatched junction bases: 4. CDR3 loop: CASSPPRTGNGYTF. The CDR3 nucleotides are TGTGCCAGCTCACCACCGCGGACAGGCAATGGCTACACCTTC.

The genes are TRBV9 and TRBJ2-3, with D perhaps matching TRBD2 (7 bases). The CDR3 sequence is 13 residues long. V gave up 0 bases and J gave up 9 bases, with 11 bases separating them. CDR1 is SGDLS and CDR2 is YYNGEE in the germline V gene. The CDR3 DNA follows: TGTGCCAGCAGCGTAGAAGGGGGGGAAACGCAGTATTTT. Translating gives CASSVEGGETQYF.

The chain combines TRBV7-9 with TRBJ2-7; D unclear. Germline V gene data show CDR1 as SEHNR and CDR2 as FQNEAQ (reference sequence). The CDR3 runs 12 residues. With 5 bases removed from V and 2 bases from J, the gap between germline ends came to 7 bases. CDR3 region: CASSHGPYEQYF. CDR3 bases: TGTGCCAGCAGCCATGGGCCCTACGAGCAGTACTTC. Using reference TRBV7-9 and TRBJ2-7 for the parts outside the CDR3, the full variable domain is DTGVSQNPRHKITKRGQNVTFRCDPISEHNRLYWYRQTLGQGPEFLTYFQNEAQLEKSRLLSDRFSAERPKGSFSTLEIQRTEQGDSAMYLCASSHGPYEQYFGPGTRLTVT.

This clone is medium-sized by share. The V gene is TRBV6-5, the J gene TRBJ1-2; D remains ambiguous. The germline CDR1 and CDR2 sequences are MNHEY and SVGAGI. The V gene lost 6 bases and the J gene lost 8 bases, with 16 bases spanning the gap. The CDR3 is 13 residues long. The CDR3 coding sequence is TGTGCCAGCAGCCCGACGCGGGTGCTCGGCTACACCTTC. Amino acids: CASSPTRVLGYTF.

The genes are TRBV7-2 and TRBJ2-2; the match to TRBD2 covers 7 bases. The germline V gene has CDR1 SGHTA and CDR2 FQGNSA. With V trimmed by 4 bases and J by 6 bases, 8 bases remained unmatched. The CDR3 runs to 15 residues. The chain's CDR3 is CASSSLGGGPGELFF. DNA of the CDR3: TGTGCCAGCAGCTCGCTGGGGGGAGGGCCCGGGGAGCTGTTTTTT.